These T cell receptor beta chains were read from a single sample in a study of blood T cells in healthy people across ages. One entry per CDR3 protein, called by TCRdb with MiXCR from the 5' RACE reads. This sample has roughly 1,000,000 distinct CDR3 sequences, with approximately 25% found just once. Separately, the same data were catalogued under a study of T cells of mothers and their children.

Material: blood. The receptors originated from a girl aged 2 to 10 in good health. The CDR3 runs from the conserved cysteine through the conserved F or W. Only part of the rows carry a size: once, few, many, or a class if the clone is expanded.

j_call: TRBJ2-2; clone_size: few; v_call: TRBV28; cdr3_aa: CASSLRGAWGNTGELFF
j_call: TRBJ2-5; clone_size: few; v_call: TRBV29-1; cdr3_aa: CSVGPPFEETQYF
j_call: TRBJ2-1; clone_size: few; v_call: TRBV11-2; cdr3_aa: CASSLDPGLAGGPNEQFF
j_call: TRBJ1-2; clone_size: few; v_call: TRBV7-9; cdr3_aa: CASSTTGTGGAGDGYTF
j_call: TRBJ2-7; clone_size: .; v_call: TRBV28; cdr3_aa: CASSAIGRAYEQYF
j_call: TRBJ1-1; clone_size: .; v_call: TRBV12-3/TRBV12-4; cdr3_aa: CASSFMLSGFQMNTEAFF
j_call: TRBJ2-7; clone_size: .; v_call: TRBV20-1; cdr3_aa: CSALGGYPYEQYF
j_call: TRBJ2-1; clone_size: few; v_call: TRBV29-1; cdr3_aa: CSVEDPLARGNEQFF
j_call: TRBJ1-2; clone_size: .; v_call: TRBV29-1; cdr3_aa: CSVGRQGSNYGYTF
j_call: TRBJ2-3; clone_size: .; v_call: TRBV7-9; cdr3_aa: CASSLDRSGSGGADTQYF
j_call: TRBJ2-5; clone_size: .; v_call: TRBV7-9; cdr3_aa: CAGSGEHQETQYF
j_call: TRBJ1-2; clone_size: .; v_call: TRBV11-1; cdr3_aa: CASSLQTGDGYTF
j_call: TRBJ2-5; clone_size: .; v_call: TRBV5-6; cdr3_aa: CASSWGDSERPVPPETQYF
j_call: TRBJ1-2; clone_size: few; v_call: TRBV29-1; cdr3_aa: CSVPQGEGYTF
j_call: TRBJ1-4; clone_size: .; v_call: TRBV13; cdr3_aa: CASSPRDGPYEKLFF